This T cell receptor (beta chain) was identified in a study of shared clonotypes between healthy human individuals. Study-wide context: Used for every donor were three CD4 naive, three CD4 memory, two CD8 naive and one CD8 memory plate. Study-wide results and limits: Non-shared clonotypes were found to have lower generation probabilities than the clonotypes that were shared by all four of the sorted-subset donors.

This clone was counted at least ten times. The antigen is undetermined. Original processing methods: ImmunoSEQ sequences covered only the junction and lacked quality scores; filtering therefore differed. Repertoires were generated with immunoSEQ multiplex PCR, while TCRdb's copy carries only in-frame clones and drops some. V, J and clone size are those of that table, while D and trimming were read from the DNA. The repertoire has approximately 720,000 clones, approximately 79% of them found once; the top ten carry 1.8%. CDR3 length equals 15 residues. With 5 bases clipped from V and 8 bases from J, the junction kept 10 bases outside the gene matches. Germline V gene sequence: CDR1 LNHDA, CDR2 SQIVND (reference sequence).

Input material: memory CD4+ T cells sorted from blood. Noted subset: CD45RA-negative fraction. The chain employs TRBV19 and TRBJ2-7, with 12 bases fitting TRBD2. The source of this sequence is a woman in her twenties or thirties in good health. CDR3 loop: CASSLRLAGVLQQYF. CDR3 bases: TGTGCCAGTAGTCTGAGACTAGCGGGAGTATTGCAGCAGTACTTC. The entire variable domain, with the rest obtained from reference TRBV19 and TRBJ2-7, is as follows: DGGITQSPKYLFRKEGQNVTLSCEQNLNHDAMYWYRQDPGQGLRLIYYSQIVNDFQKGDIAEGYSVSREKKESFPLTVTSAQKNPTAFYLCASSLRLAGVLQQYFGPGTRLTVT.